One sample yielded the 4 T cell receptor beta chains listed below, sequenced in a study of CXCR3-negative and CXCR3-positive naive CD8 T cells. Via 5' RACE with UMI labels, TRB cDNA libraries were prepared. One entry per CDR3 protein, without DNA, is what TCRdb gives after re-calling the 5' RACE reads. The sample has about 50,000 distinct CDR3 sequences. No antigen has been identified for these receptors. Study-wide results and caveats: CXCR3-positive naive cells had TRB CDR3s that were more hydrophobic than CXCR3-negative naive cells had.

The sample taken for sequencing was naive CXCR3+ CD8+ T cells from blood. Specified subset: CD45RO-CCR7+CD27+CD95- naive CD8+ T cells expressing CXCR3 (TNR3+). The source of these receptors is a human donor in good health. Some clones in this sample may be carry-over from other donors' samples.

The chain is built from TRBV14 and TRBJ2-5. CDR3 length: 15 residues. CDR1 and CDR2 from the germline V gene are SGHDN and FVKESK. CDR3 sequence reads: CASSQDVGSWETQYF.

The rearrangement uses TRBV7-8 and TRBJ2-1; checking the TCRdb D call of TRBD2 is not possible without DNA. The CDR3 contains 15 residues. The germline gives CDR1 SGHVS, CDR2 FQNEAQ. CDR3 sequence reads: CASTPGASGYNEQFF.

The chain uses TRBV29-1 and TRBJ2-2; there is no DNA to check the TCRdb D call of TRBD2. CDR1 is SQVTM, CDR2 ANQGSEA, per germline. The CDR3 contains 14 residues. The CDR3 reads CSGLLAKNTGELFF.

The CDR3 loop is CASSLTGSSNSPLHF. V is TRBV7-3 and J is TRBJ1-6. The germline V gene has CDR1 SGHTA and CDR2 FQGTGA. The CDR3 consists of 15 residues.